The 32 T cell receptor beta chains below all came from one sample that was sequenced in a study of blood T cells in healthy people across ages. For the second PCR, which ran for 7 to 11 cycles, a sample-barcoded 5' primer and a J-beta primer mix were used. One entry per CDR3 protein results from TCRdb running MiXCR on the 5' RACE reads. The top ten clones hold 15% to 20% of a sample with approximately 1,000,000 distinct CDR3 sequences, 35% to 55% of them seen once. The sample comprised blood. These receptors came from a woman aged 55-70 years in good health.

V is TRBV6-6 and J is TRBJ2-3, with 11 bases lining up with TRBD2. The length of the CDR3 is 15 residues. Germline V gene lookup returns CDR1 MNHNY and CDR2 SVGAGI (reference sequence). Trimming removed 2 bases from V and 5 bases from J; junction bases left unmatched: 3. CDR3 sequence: CASSYATSGIDTQYF. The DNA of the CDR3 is TGTGCCAGCAGTTACGCGACTAGCGGGATAGATACGCAGTATTTT.

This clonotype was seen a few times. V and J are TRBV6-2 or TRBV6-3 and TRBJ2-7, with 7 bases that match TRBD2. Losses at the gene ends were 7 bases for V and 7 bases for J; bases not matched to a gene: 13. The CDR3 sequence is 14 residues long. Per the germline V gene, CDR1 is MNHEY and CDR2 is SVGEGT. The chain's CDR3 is CASMASGVPWEQYF. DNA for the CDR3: TGTGCCAGCATGGCCAGCGGGGTTCCTTGGGAGCAGTACTTC.

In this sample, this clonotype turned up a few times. The CDR3 spells CASSQDQGGENIQYF. In DNA form, the CDR3 reads TGTGCCAGCAGCCAAGACCAGGGCGGGGAAAACATTCAGTACTTC. This chain joins TRBV3-1 and TRBJ2-4; possible D gene TRBD2, 6 bases. V was cut by 0 bases and J by 5 bases, with 11 bases left in between. The germline V gene has CDR1 LGHDT and CDR2 YNNKEL (reference sequence). The CDR3 covers 15 residues.

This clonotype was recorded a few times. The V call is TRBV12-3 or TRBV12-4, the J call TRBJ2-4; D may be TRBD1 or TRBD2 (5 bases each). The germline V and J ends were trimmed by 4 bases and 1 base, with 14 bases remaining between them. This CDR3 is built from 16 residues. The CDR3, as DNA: TGTGCCAGCAGTTATCCGGGGCAGGGTGCCAAAAACATTCAGTACTTC. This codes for CASSYPGQGAKNIQYF.

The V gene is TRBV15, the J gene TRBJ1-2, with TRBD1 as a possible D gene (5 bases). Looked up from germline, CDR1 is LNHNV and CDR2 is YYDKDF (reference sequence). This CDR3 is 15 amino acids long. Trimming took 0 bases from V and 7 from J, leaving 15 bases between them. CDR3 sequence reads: CATSRDRARAGGYTF. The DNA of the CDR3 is TGTGCCACCAGCAGAGATAGGGCCAGGGCTGGTGGCTACACCTTC. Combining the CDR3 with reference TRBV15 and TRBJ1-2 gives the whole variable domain DAMVIQNPRYQVTQFGKPVTLSCSQTLNHNVMYWYQQKSSQAPKLLFHYYDKDFNNEADTPDNFQSRRPNTSFCFLDIRSPGLGDTAMYLCATSRDRARAGGYTFGSGTRLTVV.

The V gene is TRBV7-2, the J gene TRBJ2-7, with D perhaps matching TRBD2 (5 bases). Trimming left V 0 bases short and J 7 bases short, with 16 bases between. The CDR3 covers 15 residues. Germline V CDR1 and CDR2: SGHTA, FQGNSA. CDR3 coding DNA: TGTGCCAGCAGCTTAGCAGCGGATGGCTGGAATGAGCAGTACTTC. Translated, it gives CASSLAADGWNEQYF. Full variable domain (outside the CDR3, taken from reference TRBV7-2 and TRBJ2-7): GAGVSQSPSNKVTEKGKDVELRCDPISGHTALYWYRQSLGQGLEFLIYFQGNSAPDKSGLPSDRFSAERTGGSVSTLTIQRTQQEDSAVYLCASSLAADGWNEQYFGPGTRLTVT.

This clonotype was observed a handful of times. Written as DNA, the CDR3 is TGTGCCCCCAGCACCCTAGCGGGGAGCTCCTACAATGAGCAGTACTTC. This gives the protein CAPSTLAGSSYNEQYF. J is TRBJ2-1 and V is TRBV7-9, with TRBD2 matching 9 bases. Near its end, the DNA agrees better with TRBJ2-7, so the J call may be wrong. This CDR3 contains 16 residues. Germline assignment: CDR1 SEHNR and CDR2 FQNEAQ (reference sequence).

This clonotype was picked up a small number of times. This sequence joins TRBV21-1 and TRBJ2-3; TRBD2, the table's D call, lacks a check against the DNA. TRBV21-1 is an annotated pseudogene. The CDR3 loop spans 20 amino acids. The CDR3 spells CATYNGDGTQLPALTDTQYF. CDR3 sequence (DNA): TGTGCCACATATAACGGAGATGGGACTCAATTGCCGGCCCTCACAGATACGCAGTATTTT.

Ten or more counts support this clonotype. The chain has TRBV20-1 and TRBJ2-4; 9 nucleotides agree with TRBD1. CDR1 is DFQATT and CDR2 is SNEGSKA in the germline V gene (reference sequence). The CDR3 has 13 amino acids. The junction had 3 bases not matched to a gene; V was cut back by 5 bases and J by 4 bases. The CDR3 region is CSALTGGKNIQYF. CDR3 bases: TGCAGTGCTTTGACAGGGGGTAAAAACATTCAGTACTTC.

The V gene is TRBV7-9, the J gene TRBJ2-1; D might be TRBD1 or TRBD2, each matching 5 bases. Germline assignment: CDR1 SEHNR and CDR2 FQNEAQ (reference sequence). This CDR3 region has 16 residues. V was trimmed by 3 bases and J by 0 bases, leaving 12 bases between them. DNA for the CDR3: TGTGCCAGCAGCTTTCTGGGGACGAGCTCCTACAATGAGCAGTTCTTC. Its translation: CASSFLGTSSYNEQFF.

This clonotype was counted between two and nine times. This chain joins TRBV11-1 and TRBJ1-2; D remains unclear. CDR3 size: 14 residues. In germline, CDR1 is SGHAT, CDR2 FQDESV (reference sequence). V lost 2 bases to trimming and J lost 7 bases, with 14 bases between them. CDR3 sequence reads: CASSLLVGAGGYTF. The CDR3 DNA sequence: TGTGCCAGCAGCTTATTGGTCGGAGCGGGTGGCTACACCTTC. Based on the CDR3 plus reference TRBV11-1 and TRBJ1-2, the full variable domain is EAEVAQSPRYKITEKSQAVAFWCDPISGHATLYWYRQILGQGPELLVQFQDESVVDDSQLPKDRFSAERLKGVDSTLKIQPAELGDSAMYLCASSLLVGAGGYTFGSGTRLTVV.

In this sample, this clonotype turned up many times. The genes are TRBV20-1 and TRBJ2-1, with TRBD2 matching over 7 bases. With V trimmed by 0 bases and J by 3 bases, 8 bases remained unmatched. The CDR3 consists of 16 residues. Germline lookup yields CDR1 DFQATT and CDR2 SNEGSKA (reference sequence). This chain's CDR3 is CSAREWKRDVYNEQFF. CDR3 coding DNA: TGCAGTGCTAGAGAATGGAAGCGGGATGTCTACAATGAGCAGTTCTTC.

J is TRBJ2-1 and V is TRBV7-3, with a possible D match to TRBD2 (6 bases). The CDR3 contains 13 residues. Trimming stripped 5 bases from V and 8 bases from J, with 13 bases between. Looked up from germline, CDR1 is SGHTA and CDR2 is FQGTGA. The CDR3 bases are TGTGCCAGCAGCCAGGGAGGAAACGATGAGCAGTTCTTC. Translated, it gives CASSQGGNDEQFF. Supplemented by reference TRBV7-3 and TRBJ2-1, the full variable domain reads GAGVSQTPSNKVTEKGKYVELRCDPISGHTALYWYRQSLGQGPEFLIYFQGTGAADDSGLPNDRFFAVRPEGSVSTLKIQRTERGDSAVYLCASSQGGNDEQFFGPGTRLTVL.

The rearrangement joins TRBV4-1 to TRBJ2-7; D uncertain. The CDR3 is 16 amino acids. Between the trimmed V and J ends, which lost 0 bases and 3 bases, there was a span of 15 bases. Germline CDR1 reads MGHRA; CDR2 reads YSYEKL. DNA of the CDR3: TGCGCCAGCAGCCAAGAAGGTGGCAGGTCCGACTACGAGCAGTACTTC. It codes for CASSQEGGRSDYEQYF.

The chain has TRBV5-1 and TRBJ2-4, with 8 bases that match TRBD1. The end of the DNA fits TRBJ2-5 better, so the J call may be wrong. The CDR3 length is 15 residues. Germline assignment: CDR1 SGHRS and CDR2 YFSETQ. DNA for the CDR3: TGCGCCAGCAGTATGCGTCAGGGGGCTCAAGAGACCCAGTACTTC. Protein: CASSMRQGAQETQYF.

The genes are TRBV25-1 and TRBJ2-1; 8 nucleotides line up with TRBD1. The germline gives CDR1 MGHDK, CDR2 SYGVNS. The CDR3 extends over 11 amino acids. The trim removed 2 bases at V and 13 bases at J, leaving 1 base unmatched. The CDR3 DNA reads TGTGCCAGCAGTGAAGGGACAGGCCAGTTCTTC. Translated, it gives CASSEGTGQFF.

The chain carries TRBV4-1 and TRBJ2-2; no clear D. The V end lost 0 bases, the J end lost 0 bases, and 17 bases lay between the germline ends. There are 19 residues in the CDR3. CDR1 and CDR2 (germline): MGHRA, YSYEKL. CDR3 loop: CASSQDSSAGTANTGELFF. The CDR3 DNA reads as TGCGCCAGCAGCCAAGATAGCAGTGCAGGAACGGCGAACACCGGGGAGCTGTTTTTT.

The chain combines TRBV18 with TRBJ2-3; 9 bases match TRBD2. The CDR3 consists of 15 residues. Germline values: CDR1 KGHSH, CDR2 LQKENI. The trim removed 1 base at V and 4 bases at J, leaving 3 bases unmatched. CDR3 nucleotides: TGTGCCAGCTCACCACTAGCGGGAGACGCAGATACGCAGTATTTT. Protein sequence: CASSPLAGDADTQYF. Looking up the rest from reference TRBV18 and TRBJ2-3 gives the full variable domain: NAGVMQNPRHLVRRRGQEARLRCSPMKGHSHVYWYRQLPEEGLKFMVYLQKENIIDESGMPKERFSAEFPKEGPSILRIQQVVRGDSAAYFCASSPLAGDADTQYFGPGTRLTVL.

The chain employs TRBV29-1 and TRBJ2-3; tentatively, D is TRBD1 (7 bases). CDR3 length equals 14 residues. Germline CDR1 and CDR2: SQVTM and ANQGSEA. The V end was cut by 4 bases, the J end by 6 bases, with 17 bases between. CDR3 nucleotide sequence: TGCAGCGTTGGAATTGGAGGGGGCGGGGATACGCAGTATTTT. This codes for CSVGIGGGGDTQYF.

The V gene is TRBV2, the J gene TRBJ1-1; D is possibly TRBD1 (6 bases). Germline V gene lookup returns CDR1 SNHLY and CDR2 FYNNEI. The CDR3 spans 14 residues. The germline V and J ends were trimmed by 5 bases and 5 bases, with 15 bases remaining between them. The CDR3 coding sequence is TGTGCCAGCAGTCTGAAGGGGGTCGGTACTGAAGCTTTCTTT. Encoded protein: CASSLKGVGTEAFF.

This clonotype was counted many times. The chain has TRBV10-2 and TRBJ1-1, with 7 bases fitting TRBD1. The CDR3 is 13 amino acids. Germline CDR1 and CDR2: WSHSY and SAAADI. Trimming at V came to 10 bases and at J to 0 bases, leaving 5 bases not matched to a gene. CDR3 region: CATTQGMNTEAFF. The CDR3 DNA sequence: TGCGCCACCACACAGGGGATGAACACTGAAGCTTTCTTT.

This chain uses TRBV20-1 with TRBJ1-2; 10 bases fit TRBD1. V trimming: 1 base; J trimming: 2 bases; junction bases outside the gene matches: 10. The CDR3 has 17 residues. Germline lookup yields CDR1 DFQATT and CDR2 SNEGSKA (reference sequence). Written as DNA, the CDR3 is TGCAGTGCTAGAGCCACACTCCGGGACAGGGGAAACTATGGCTACACCTTC. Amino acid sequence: CSARATLRDRGNYGYTF.

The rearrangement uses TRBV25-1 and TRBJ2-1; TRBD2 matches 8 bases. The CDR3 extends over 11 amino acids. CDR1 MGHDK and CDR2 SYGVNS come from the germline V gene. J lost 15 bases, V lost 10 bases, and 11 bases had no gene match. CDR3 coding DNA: TGTGCCACCACGAACGGGGGGGCCGTGTTCTTC. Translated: CATTNGGAVFF.

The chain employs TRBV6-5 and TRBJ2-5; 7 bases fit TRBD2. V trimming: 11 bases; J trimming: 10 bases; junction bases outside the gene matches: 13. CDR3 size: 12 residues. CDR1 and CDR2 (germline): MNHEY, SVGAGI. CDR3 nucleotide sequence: TGTGCCGTACGAAGCGGGAATAGTGTCCAGTACTTC. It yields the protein CAVRSGNSVQYF.

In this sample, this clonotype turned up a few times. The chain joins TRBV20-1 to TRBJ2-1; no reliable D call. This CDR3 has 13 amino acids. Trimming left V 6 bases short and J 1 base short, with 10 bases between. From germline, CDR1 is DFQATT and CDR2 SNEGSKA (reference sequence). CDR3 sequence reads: CSASLRSYNEQFF. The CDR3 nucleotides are TGCAGTGCCAGTCTGCGGTCCTACAATGAGCAGTTCTTC.

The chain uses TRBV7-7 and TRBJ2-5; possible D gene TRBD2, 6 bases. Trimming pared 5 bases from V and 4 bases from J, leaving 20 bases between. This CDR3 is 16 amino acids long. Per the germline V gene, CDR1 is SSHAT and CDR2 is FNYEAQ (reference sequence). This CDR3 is CASSIRKDLGGETQYF. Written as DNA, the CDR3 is TGTGCCAGCAGCATACGTAAGGACTTGGGGGGAGAGACCCAGTACTTC.

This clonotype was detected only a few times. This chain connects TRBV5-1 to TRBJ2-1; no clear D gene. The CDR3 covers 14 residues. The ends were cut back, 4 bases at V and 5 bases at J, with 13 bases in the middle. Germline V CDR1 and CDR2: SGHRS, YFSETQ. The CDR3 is CASSPETPNNEQFF. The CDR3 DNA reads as TGCGCCAGCAGCCCCGAGACTCCCAACAATGAGCAGTTCTTC.

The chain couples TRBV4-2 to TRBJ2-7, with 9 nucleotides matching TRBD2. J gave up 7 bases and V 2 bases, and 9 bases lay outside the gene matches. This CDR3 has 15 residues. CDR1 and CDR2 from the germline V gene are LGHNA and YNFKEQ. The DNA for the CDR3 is TGTGCCAGCAGCCAATTAGCGGGGGCCTACAATGAGCAGTACTTC. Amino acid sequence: CASSQLAGAYNEQYF.

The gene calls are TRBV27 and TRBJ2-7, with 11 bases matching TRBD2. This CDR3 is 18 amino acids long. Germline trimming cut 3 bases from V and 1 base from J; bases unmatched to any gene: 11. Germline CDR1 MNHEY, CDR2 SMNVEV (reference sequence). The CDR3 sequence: CASSLVASGRLSSYEQYF. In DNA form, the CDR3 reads TGTGCCAGCAGTTTGGTTGCTAGCGGGAGGTTAAGTTCCTACGAGCAGTACTTC.

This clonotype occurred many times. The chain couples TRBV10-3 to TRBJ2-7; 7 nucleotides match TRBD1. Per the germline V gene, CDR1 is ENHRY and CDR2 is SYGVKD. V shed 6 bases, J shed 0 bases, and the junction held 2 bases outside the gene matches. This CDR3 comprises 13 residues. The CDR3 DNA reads TGTGCCATCAGGGGACAGAGCTCCTACGAGCAGTACTTC. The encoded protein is CAIRGQSSYEQYF.

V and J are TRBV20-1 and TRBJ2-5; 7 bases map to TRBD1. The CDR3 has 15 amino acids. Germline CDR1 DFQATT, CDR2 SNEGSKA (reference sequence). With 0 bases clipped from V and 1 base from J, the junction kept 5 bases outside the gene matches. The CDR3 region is CSARDWGQLQETQYF. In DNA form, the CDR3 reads TGCAGTGCTAGAGATTGGGGACAGCTCCAAGAGACCCAGTACTTC.

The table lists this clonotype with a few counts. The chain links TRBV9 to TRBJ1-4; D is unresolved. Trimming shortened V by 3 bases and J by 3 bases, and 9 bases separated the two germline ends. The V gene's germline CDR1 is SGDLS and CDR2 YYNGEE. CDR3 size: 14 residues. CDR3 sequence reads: CASSDGAPNEKLFF. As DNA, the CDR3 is TGTGCCAGCAGCGACGGAGCTCCTAATGAAAAACTGTTTTTT.